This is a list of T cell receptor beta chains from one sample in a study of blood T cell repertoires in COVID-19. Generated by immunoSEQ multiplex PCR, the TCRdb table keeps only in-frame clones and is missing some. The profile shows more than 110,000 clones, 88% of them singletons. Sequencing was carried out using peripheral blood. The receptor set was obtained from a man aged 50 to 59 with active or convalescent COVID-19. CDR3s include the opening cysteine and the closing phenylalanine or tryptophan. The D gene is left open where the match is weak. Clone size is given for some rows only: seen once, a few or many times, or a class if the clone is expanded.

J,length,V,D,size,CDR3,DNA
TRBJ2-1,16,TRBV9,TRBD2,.,CASSSHPSGSIGEQFF,TGTGCCAGCAGCTCCCATCCTAGCGGGAGTATTGGTGAGCAGTTCTTC
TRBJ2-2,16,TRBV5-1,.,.,CASSPQTGRATGELFF,TGCGCCAGCAGCCCCCAAACTGGCAGGGCCACCGGGGAGCTGTTTTTT
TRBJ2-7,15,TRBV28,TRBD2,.,CASGLLAGGPYEQYF,TGTGCCAGCGGCCTCTTAGCGGGAGGCCCCTACGAGCAGTACTTC
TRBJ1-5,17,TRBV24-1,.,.,CATSAVRRVDSNQPQHF,TGTGCCACCAGTGCCGTGAGGCGGGTAGATAGCAATCAGCCCCAGCATTTT
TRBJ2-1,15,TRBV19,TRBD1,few,CASSPWTGDYNEQFF,TGTGCCAGTAGTCCATGGACAGGGGACTACAATGAGCAGTTCTTC
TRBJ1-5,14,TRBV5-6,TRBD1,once,CASSPGQSNQPQHF,TGTGCCAGCAGTCCGGGACAGAGCAATCAGCCCCAGCATTTT
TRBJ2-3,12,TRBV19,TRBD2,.,CASSQAGAEQYF,TGTGCCAGTAGCCAAGCGGGAGCCGAGCAGTATTTT
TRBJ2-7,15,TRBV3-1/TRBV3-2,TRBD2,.,CASSQGLAGSYEQYF,TGTGCCAGCAGCCAAGGTCTAGCGGGATCCTACGAGCAGTACTTC
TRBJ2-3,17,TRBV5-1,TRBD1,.,CASSLARDRASTDTQYF,TGCGCCAGCAGCTTGGCCAGGGACAGGGCGAGCACAGATACGCAGTATTTT
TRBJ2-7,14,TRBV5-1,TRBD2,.,CASSLGLAGDEQYF,TGCGCCAGCAGCTTGGGGCTAGCGGGAGACGAGCAGTACTTC
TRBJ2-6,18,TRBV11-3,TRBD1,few,CASSPRTGSLSGANVLTF,TGTGCCAGCAGCCCCCGGACAGGATCCCTCTCTGGGGCCAACGTCCTGACTTTC
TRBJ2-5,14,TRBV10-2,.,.,CASSERGIQETQYF,TGCGCCAGCAGTGAAAGGGGCATCCAAGAGACCCAGTACTTC
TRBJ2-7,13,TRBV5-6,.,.,CASSLAGSYEQYF,TGTGCCAGCAGCTTGGCGGGGAGTTACGAGCAGTACTTC
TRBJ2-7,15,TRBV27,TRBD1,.,CASSLGDRGPYEQYF,TGTGCCAGCAGTTTAGGGGACAGGGGGCCTTACGAGCAGTACTTC
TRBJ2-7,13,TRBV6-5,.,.,CASNLAAGGEQYF,TGTGCCAGCAACCTAGCCGCCGGGGGCGAGCAGTACTTC
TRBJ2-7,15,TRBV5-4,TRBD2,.,CASSLRRERSYEQYF,TGTGCCAGCAGCTTGCGGCGGGAGCGATCCTACGAGCAGTACTTC
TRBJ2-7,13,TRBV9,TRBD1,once,CASGPGQDYEQYF,TGTGCCAGCGGTCCGGGACAGGACTACGAGCAGTACTTC
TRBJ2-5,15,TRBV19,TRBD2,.,CASSTAGTSGETQYF,TGTGCCAGTAGTACGGCCGGGACTAGCGGGGAGACCCAGTACTTC
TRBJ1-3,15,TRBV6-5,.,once,CASSSRAGLLNTIYF,TGTGCCAGCAGTTCTCGCGCGGGACTTTTAAACACCATATATTTT
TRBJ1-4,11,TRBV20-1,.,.,CSARDLGKLFF,TGCAGTGCTAGAGATCTAGGAAAACTGTTTTTT
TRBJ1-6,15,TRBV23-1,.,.,CASSQPKQNNSPLHF,TGCGCCAGCAGTCAACCCAAACAGAATAATTCACCCCTCCACTTT
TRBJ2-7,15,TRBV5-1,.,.,CASSLDLAVTYEQYF,TGCGCCAGCAGCTTGGATCTAGCTGTCACCTACGAGCAGTACTTC
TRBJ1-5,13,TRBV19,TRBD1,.,CASRTGGFEPQHF,TGTGCCAGTCGGACAGGGGGTTTTGAGCCCCAGCATTTT
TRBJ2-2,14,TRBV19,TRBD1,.,CASTGTGRTGELFF,TGTGCCAGTACAGGGACAGGGAGAACCGGGGAGCTGTTTTTT
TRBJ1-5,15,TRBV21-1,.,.,CASSKPPRVDQPQHF,TGTGCCAGCAGCAAACCCCCCAGGGTAGATCAGCCCCAGCATTTT
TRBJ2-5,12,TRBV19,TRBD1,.,CASRGQGQTQYF,TGTGCCAGTAGGGGACAGGGACAGACCCAGTACTTC